These 8 T cell receptor beta chains were all obtained from the same sample, sequenced in a study of blood T cell repertoires in COVID-19. TCRdb keeps only in-frame clones here, not all; method: immunoSEQ multiplex PCR. This sample yields some 360,000 clones, of which approximately 89% are seen a single time; over 2% belongs to the top ten. Sequencing input: peripheral blood. Source of these receptors: a woman aged 55-75 years with COVID-19, enrolled during active disease.

The chain joins TRBV4-1 to TRBJ1-5; D is unclear. Trimming pared 1 base from V and 1 base from J, leaving 14 bases between. The V gene's germline CDR1 is MGHRA and CDR2 YSYEKL. This CDR3 has 17 amino acids. CDR3 in DNA: TGCGCCAGCAGCCAAGGGACCGGAGGGATCAGCAATCAGCCCCAGCATTTT. This gives the protein CASSQGTGGISNQPQHF.

The count of this clone is one. The rearrangement uses TRBV4-1 and TRBJ1-2, with 7 bases fitting TRBD1. From germline, CDR1 is MGHRA and CDR2 YSYEKL. Trimming took 6 bases from V and 8 from J; bases not matched to a gene: 12. CDR3 length equals 14 residues. The chain's CDR3 is CASSRNPRTGGYTF. The CDR3 DNA reads as TGCGCCAGCAGTAGAAATCCTCGGACAGGAGGCTACACCTTC.

This clone turned up a few times. The chain carries TRBV7-3 and TRBJ1-2; 8 bases line up with TRBD1. This CDR3 has 14 amino acids. Trimming removed 5 bases from V and 2 bases from J; junction bases left unmatched: 4. CDR1 and CDR2 from the germline V gene are SGHTA and FQGTGA. The CDR3 loop reads CASSPTGGNYGYTF. CDR3 coding DNA: TGTGCCAGCAGCCCAACAGGGGGAAACTATGGCTACACCTTC.

The chain couples TRBV5-1 to TRBJ2-3; the D is unclear. V shed 0 bases and J shed 0 bases, with 8 bases lying between them. The CDR3 runs to 15 residues. Germline CDR1 is SGHRS and CDR2 is YFSETQ. CDR3 loop: CASSLAASSTDTQYF. Here the CDR3 DNA reads TGCGCCAGCAGCTTGGCCGCAAGCAGCACAGATACGCAGTATTTT.

V gene TRBV5-1 combines with J gene TRBJ1-6; D remains ambiguous. The germline V gene has CDR1 SGHRS and CDR2 YFSETQ. The V gene lost 3 bases and the J gene lost 9 bases, with 19 bases spanning the gap. The CDR3 consists of 16 residues. The DNA for the CDR3 is TGCGCCAGCAGCTACGATGTCGGTAGTGTCTCTTCACCCCTCCACTTT. Its protein product is CASSYDVGSVSSPLHF.

This clone was detected a few times. The chain has TRBV7-9 and TRBJ1-1; perhaps TRBD1 as D (6 bases). V lost 3 bases to trimming and J lost 0 bases, with 11 bases between them. Germline values: CDR1 SEHNR, CDR2 FQNEAQ (reference sequence). The CDR3 runs 15 residues. The CDR3 sequence is CASSFQGSMNTEAFF. The DNA of the CDR3 is TGTGCCAGCAGCTTCCAGGGGTCTATGAACACTGAAGCTTTCTTT.

The DNA of the CDR3 is TGTGCCAGCAGTCCACGTGGACAGGGCAATCAGCCCCAGCATTTT. Its translation: CASSPRGQGNQPQHF. J is TRBJ1-5 and V is TRBV27; 7 bases match TRBD1. Unmatched junction bases numbered 6, after V lost 5 bases and J lost 2 bases. The CDR3 spans 15 residues. The germline gives CDR1 MNHEY, CDR2 SMNVEV (reference sequence).

The CDR3 is CASSQWSGEGGYGYTF. The CDR3 coding sequence is TGCGCCAGCAGCCAATGGAGCGGGGAGGGGGGCTATGGCTACACCTTC. J is TRBJ1-2 and V is TRBV4-1; possibly TRBD1 for D (6 bases). The V end lost 2 bases, the J end lost 4 bases, and 17 bases lay between the germline ends. Germline V gene lookup returns CDR1 MGHRA and CDR2 YSYEKL. The length of the CDR3 is 16 residues.